Following are 18 T cell receptor beta chains from one sample sequenced in a study of shared clonotypes between healthy human individuals. Assay: immunoSEQ multiplex PCR; the TCRdb copy retains only in-frame clones and omits some. The data show 550,000 to 700,000 clones, around 78% seen once. Sample: memory CD4+ T cells sorted from blood. Indicated subset: CD45RA-negative fraction. These receptors were collected from a woman aged 30 to 39 in good health.

The genes are TRBV5-1 and TRBJ2-1; D is perhaps TRBD2 (6 bases). This CDR3 region has 15 residues. The V gene's germline CDR1 is SGHRS and CDR2 YFSETQ. Trimming pared 2 bases from V and 0 bases from J, leaving 9 bases between. CDR3 loop: CASSFGGVSYNEQFF. DNA of the CDR3: TGCGCCAGCAGCTTCGGGGGAGTCTCCTACAATGAGCAGTTCTTC.

The chain has TRBV2 and TRBJ1-5; D might be TRBD1 (6 bases). V was shortened by 0 bases and J by 6 bases, with 12 bases between the two germline ends. Germline lookup yields CDR1 SNHLY and CDR2 FYNNEI. The CDR3 sequence is 15 residues long. The CDR3 is CASSEAGTRSQPQHF. CDR3 in DNA: TGTGCCAGCAGTGAAGCGGGGACACGCTCTCAGCCCCAGCATTTT. Full variable domain (remainder filled in from reference TRBV2 and TRBJ1-5): EPEVTQTPSHQVTQMGQEVILRCVPISNHLYFYWYRQILGQKVEFLVSFYNNEISEKSEIFDDQFSVERPDGSNFTLKIRSTKLEDSAMYFCASSEAGTRSQPQHFGDGTRLSIL.

The chain couples TRBV28 to TRBJ2-2; weak D call: TRBD1 (6 bases). The ends were cut back, 7 bases at V and 0 bases at J, with 15 bases in the middle. Germline-derived CDR1 and CDR2 are MDHEN and SYDVKM. The CDR3 spans 16 residues. CDR3 nucleotides: TGTGCCAGCATCTCAGCCGGGACACCGAACACCGGGGAGCTGTTTTTT. Its translation is CASISAGTPNTGELFF.

The J gene is TRBJ2-3, the V gene TRBV19, with 7 bases lining up with TRBD2. With 4 bases clipped from V and 2 bases from J, the junction kept 9 bases outside the gene matches. The CDR3 sequence is 16 residues long. Germline values: CDR1 LNHDA, CDR2 SQIVND (reference sequence). CDR3 nucleotides: TGTGCCAGTAGTAGTATAGCGGGCGCTATCACAGATACGCAGTATTTT. Encoded protein: CASSSIAGAITDTQYF.

With respect to this clone: Other DNA sequences within the sample encode an identical CDR3. The chain recombines TRBV27 with TRBJ2-7; 7 bases are a match to TRBD1. Germline V gene data show CDR1 as MNHEY and CDR2 as SMNVEV (reference sequence). The ends lost 5 bases at V and 0 bases at J; junction bases unmatched: 4. This CDR3 has 14 amino acids. The CDR3 reads CASSPRQGSYEQYF. CDR3 nucleotides: TGTGCCAGCAGTCCCCGACAGGGCTCCTACGAGCAGTACTTC.

The sample holds one count of this clone. The J gene is TRBJ2-3, the V gene TRBV19; D perhaps matches TRBD2 (6 bases). The CDR3 is 14 residues long. V lost 3 bases, J lost 1 base, and 8 bases lay in between. Germline V lookup: CDR1 LNHDA, CDR2 SQIVND (reference sequence). The CDR3 sequence: CASSMGLRTDTQYF. For the CDR3, the DNA is TGTGCCAGTAGTATGGGACTCCGCACAGATACGCAGTATTTT.

The V and J genes are TRBV6-5 and TRBJ2-7; possibly TRBD2 for D (5 bases). Trimming pared 8 bases from V and 2 bases from J, leaving 13 bases between. The CDR3 has 13 amino acids. Germline CDR1 and CDR2: MNHEY and SVGAGI. In DNA, the CDR3 is TGTGCCAGCGGACTCACCTTTACCTACGAGCAGTACTTC. It encodes CASGLTFTYEQYF.

The V call is TRBV27, the J call TRBJ1-1; 7 nucleotides line up with TRBD1. CDR3 length: 14 residues. In germline, CDR1 is MNHEY, CDR2 SMNVEV (reference sequence). J gave up 4 bases and V 5 bases, and 7 bases lay outside the gene matches. As DNA, the CDR3 is TGTGCCAGCAGTATAGGACAGGTTTCCACTGAAGCTTTCTTT. Its translation: CASSIGQVSTEAFF.

V gene TRBV4-1 combines with J gene TRBJ1-2, with unresolved D. Trimming pared 1 base from V and 7 bases from J, leaving 16 bases between. The CDR3 extends over 15 amino acids. Germline V lookup: CDR1 MGHRA, CDR2 YSYEKL. The CDR3 sequence is CASSQGSVGLVGYTF. In DNA form, the CDR3 reads TGCGCCAGCAGCCAAGGGTCGGTGGGATTAGTTGGCTACACCTTC.

J is TRBJ1-1 and V is TRBV10-2; no clear D gene. Germline loops: CDR1 WSHSY, CDR2 SAAADI. The CDR3 sequence is 16 residues long. Trimming removed 0 bases from V and 0 bases from J, with 11 bases in between. As DNA, the CDR3 is TGCGCCAGCAGTGAGTCGAGTTGGGAAATGAACACTGAAGCTTTCTTT. The encoded protein is CASSESSWEMNTEAFF.

The rearrangement joins TRBV6-1 to TRBJ1-2; 11 bases are shared with TRBD1. V was clipped by 6 bases and J by 3 bases; unmatched bases: 6. The CDR3 is 15 residues long. The germline gives CDR1 MNHNS, CDR2 SASEGT. The CDR3 reads CASRRGTGGDYGYTF. The DNA of the CDR3 is TGTGCCAGCAGGCGCGGGACAGGGGGGGACTATGGCTACACCTTC.

The genes are TRBV18 and TRBJ2-2; 11 bases are a match to TRBD2. Trimming cost V 6 bases and J 2 bases; bases outside gene matches: 8. This CDR3 is 17 amino acids long. CDR1 is KGHSH and CDR2 is LQKENI in the germline V gene. The CDR3 sequence is CASSELAGVVNTGELFF. The CDR3 coding sequence is TGTGCCAGCTCTGAACTAGCGGGAGTAGTAAACACCGGGGAGCTGTTTTTT.

The chain carries TRBV6-6 and TRBJ2-5; the D gene is possibly TRBD2 (5 bases). Germline V gene sequence: CDR1 MNHNY, CDR2 SVGAGI (reference sequence). The CDR3 length is 15 residues. The V gene lost 2 bases and the J gene lost 7 bases, with 17 bases spanning the gap. The CDR3 DNA reads as TGTGCCAGCAGTTACGAGGGCCCGGAGATTGGGACCCAGTACTTC. Translation gives CASSYEGPEIGTQYF.

Regarding this clone: The sample carries other DNA sequences with the same CDR3. The rearrangement uses TRBV19 and TRBJ1-2; D uncertain. V was cut by 3 bases and J by 2 bases, with 10 bases left in between. CDR3 length: 14 amino acids. Germline V gene data show CDR1 as LNHDA and CDR2 as SQIVND (reference sequence). The CDR3 reads CASSIHGLNYGYTF. CDR3 coding DNA: TGTGCCAGTAGTATCCACGGGCTAAACTATGGCTACACCTTC.

Details on this clone: At one of its ends the junction is not consistent with the germline gene, which may arise from a read error. Other DNA sequences in this specimen translate into the identical CDR3. V gene TRBV18 combines with J gene TRBJ2-5; no definite D call. Per germline, CDR1 KGHSH and CDR2 LQKENI. The CDR3 contains 11 residues. This CDR3 reads CASSPGETQYF. CDR3 bases: TGCGCCAGCTCACCCGGGGAGACCCAGTACTTC. Filled out from reference TRBV18 and TRBJ2-5, the complete variable domain reads NAGVMQNPRHLVRRRGQEARLRCSPMKGHSHVYWYRQLPEEGLKFMVYLQKENIIDESGMPKERFSAEFPKEGPSILRIQQVVRGDSAAYFCASSPGETQYFGPGTRLLVL.

The J gene is TRBJ1-1, the V gene TRBV2; no clear D. The CDR3 sequence is 12 residues long. V dropped 4 bases and J dropped 3 bases, with 6 bases sitting between them. The germline V gene has CDR1 SNHLY and CDR2 FYNNEI. The chain's CDR3 is CASSGLYTEAFF. CDR3 DNA sequence: TGTGCCAGCAGTGGACTGTACACTGAAGCTTTCTTT.

This chain uses TRBV6-5 with TRBJ2-3; no definite D call. The V and J ends lost 0 bases and 0 bases respectively, with 7 bases between them. Per the germline V gene, CDR1 is MNHEY and CDR2 is SVGAGI. This CDR3 has 15 residues. As DNA, the CDR3 is TGTGCCAGCAGTTACTCAGCCGCGAGCACAGATACGCAGTATTTT. This encodes CASSYSAASTDTQYF.

The V call is TRBV2, the J call TRBJ2-1; 7 bases agree with TRBD2. V was pared by 7 bases and J by 4 bases, with 4 bases of the junction left unmatched. This CDR3 is built from 13 residues. Germline loops: CDR1 SNHLY, CDR2 FYNNEI. The CDR3 DNA reads as TGTGCCAGCACGCGGGAGAATTACAATGAGCAGTTCTTC. It is translated as CASTRENYNEQFF.